These 15 T cell receptor beta chains share one sample of origin, sequenced in a study of metastatic and nonmetastatic thyroid tumors. There were no patients who had received any treatment before thyroid surgery. TCRdb reprocessed the PCR reads using MiXCR. The sample holds approximately 20,000 clones, 30% to 40% seen once. The specimen was tumor tissue. Receptors originate from a male donor with papillary thyroid cancer or a benign thyroid nodule (not recorded which). Some clones in this sample may be carry-over from other donors' samples.

This clone rates as medium-sized (0.01 to 0.1%). The V gene is TRBV11-2, the J gene TRBJ2-1; TRBD1 might be the D (6 bases). Germline lookup yields CDR1 SGHAT and CDR2 FQNNGV. The V end was cut by 3 bases, the J end by 6 bases, with 15 bases between. There are 15 residues in the CDR3. CDR3: CASSFQAGVINEQFF. The DNA for the CDR3 is TGTGCCAGCAGCTTTCAGGCAGGGGTAATCAATGAGCAGTTCTTC.

This clone was counted a few times. The V and J genes are TRBV28 and TRBJ2-7; possible D gene TRBD1, 6 bases. CDR3 length: 14 amino acids. CDR1 and CDR2 from the germline V gene are MDHEN and SYDVKM. With 6 bases removed from V and 6 bases from J, the gap between germline ends came to 18 bases. The CDR3 sequence is CASSQSGRGGEQYF. In nucleotides, the CDR3 is TGTGCCAGCAGCCAATCGGGCAGGGGTGGCGAGCAGTACTTC.

A remark on this clone: A read error is possible here, since a much larger clone lies one base away. This rearrangement joins TRBV4-2 to TRBJ2-1; 7 positions agree with TRBD2. The CDR3 runs to 17 residues. The ends lost 7 bases at V and 3 bases at J; junction bases unmatched: 15. Germline-derived CDR1 and CDR2 are LGHNA and YNFKEQ. The CDR3 DNA follows: TGTGCCAGCACTCCCAGAGTTGCGGGAGTTGACTACAATGAGCAGTTCTTC. It codes for CASTPRVAGVDYNEQFF.

This clone was detected only a few times. V is TRBV6-4 and J is TRBJ2-3, with 9 bases identical to TRBD2. The CDR3 consists of 15 residues. V shed 5 bases, J shed 4 bases, and the junction held 7 bases outside the gene matches. Germline V gene data show CDR1 as MRHNA and CDR2 as SNTAGT. The CDR3 loop reads CASSSDAGGPDTQYF. For the CDR3, the DNA is TGTGCCAGCAGTTCCGACGCGGGAGGGCCAGATACGCAGTATTTT.

The genes are TRBV7-3 and TRBJ2-3; 10 positions agree with TRBD2. This CDR3 contains 17 residues. The trim removed 6 bases at V and 5 bases at J, leaving 14 bases unmatched. Germline V gene lookup returns CDR1 SGHTA and CDR2 FQGTGA. The CDR3: CASSPRSGRAYGDTQYF. DNA for the CDR3: TGTGCCAGCAGTCCCCGCAGCGGGAGGGCCTACGGAGATACGCAGTATTTT. Full variable domain (remainder filled in from reference TRBV7-3 and TRBJ2-3): GAGVSQTPSNKVTEKGKYVELRCDPISGHTALYWYRQSLGQGPEFLIYFQGTGAADDSGLPNDRFFAVRPEGSVSTLKIQRTERGDSAVYLCASSPRSGRAYGDTQYFGPGTRLTVL.

In the case of this clone: Relative to the germline gene, one junction end is altered; a read error may explain this. This chain connects TRBV27 to TRBJ1-1; D not resolved. Germline V gene data show CDR1 as MNHEY and CDR2 as SMNVEV (reference sequence). This CDR3 spans 13 amino acids. The CDR3 DNA sequence: TGTGCCATCAGTTTTATAGGGCAGAGGGAAGCTTTCTTT. Translated, it gives CAISFIGQREAFF.

Notes on this clone: The conserved closing phenylalanine or tryptophan is absent in this CDR3, likely reflecting a read error. The chain carries TRBV5-1 and TRBJ2-5; D remains ambiguous. The CDR3 extends over 16 amino acids. Germline-derived CDR1 and CDR2 are SGHRS and YFSETQ. V was trimmed by 4 bases and J by 5 bases, leaving 21 bases between them. CDR3 sequence: CASSLGPAEVLETQYC. The CDR3, as DNA: TGCGCCAGCAGCCTTGGGCCGGCGGAAGTACTGGAGACCCAGTACTGC.

By share of the sample, this clone is large. This chain uses TRBV11-2 with TRBJ2-3; TRBD2 agrees at 7 bases. The CDR3 runs to 14 residues. Trimming cost V 6 bases and J 2 bases; bases outside gene matches: 5. Germline CDR1 SGHAT, CDR2 FQNNGV. CDR3 nucleotides: TGTGCCAGCAGGACCGGGACTAACACAGATACGCAGTATTTT. The encoded protein is CASRTGTNTDTQYF.

To note about this clone: Likely a read error: the CDR3 ends without its conserved phenylalanine or tryptophan. This chain uses TRBV7-9 with TRBJ2-2; no definite D call. The CDR3 is made up of 14 amino acids. Germline CDR1 reads SEHNR; CDR2 reads FQNEAQ (reference sequence). Trimming pared 3 bases from V and 9 bases from J, leaving 14 bases between. Here the CDR3 DNA reads TGTGCCAGCAGCTTGCGAGGAGTAGCCTGGGAGCTGTTTTTA. This codes for CASSLRGVAWELFL.

This clone was counted a single time. The chain uses TRBV4-1 and TRBJ1-2; a possible D gene is TRBD1 (5 bases). The CDR3 extends over 18 amino acids. V lost 1 base and J 5 bases, leaving 23 bases between the germline ends. The germline CDR1 and CDR2 sequences are MGHRA and YSYEKL. CDR3 region: CASSQAPDGAGRGYGYTF. The DNA of the CDR3 is TGCGCCAGCAGCCAAGCCCCGGATGGGGCGGGACGTGGTTATGGCTACACCTTC.

The V call is TRBV11-1, the J call TRBJ2-3; D not resolved. The CDR3 spans 15 residues. In germline, CDR1 is SGHAT, CDR2 FQDESV (reference sequence). V was pared by 5 bases and J by 10 bases, with 22 bases between. CDR3 protein: CASSRHGTPTVAQYF. In DNA, the CDR3 is TGTGCCAGCAGCCGACACGGAACTCCTACAGTTGCGCAGTATTTT.

This clone is labeled as medium-sized. The chain carries TRBV7-3 and TRBJ2-1, with 10 bases fitting TRBD2. The CDR3 is 16 amino acids. In germline, CDR1 is SGHTA, CDR2 FQGTGA. The trim removed 1 base at V and 10 bases at J, leaving 10 bases unmatched. CDR3 protein: CASSLIPAGGPGEQFF. CDR3 nucleotide sequence: TGTGCCAGCAGCTTAATTCCAGCGGGAGGGCCGGGCGAGCAGTTCTTC.

This clone occurred many times. This sequence joins TRBV2 and TRBJ2-4; D tentatively fits TRBD1 or TRBD2 (5 bases each). This CDR3 is built from 12 residues. Germline CDR1 reads SNHLY; CDR2 reads FYNNEI. Trimming removed 9 bases at V and 6 bases at J, with 12 bases between. In DNA form, the CDR3 reads TGTGCCAGTGGGGGTATGGGAAACATTCAGTACTTC. Protein product: CASGGMGNIQYF.

A few counts support this clone. The chain joins TRBV28 to TRBJ2-7, with unresolved D. The germline gives CDR1 MDHEN, CDR2 SYDVKM. Trimming took off 2 bases at V and 3 bases at J, with 2 bases between the two ends. This CDR3 contains 11 residues. The CDR3, as DNA: TGTGCCAGCAGTTTACGCTACGAGCAGTACTTC. It is translated as CASSLRYEQYF.

The V call is TRBV20-1, the J call TRBJ2-7; the D gene is possibly TRBD2 (6 bases). Germline values: CDR1 DFQATT, CDR2 SNEGSKA (reference sequence). Trimming shortened V by 2 bases and J by 2 bases, and 13 bases separated the two germline ends. There are 14 residues in the CDR3. The CDR3 bases are TGCAGTGCTAGACCCGGGACTGGCACCTACGAGCAGTACTTC. Translating it yields CSARPGTGTYEQYF.